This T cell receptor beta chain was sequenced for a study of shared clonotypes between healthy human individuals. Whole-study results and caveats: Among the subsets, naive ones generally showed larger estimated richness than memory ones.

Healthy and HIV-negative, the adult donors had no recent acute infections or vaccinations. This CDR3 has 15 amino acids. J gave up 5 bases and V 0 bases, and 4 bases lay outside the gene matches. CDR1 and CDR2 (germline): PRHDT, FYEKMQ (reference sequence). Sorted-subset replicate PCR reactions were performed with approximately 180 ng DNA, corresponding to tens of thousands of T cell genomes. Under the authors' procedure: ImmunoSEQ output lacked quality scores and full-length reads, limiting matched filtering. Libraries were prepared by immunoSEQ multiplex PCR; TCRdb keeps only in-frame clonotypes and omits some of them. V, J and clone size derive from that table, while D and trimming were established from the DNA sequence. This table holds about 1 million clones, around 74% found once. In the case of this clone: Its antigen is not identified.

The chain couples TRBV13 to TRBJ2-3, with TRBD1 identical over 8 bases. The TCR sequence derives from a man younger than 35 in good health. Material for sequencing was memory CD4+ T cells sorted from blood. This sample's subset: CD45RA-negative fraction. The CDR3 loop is CASSLGGQGRDTQYF. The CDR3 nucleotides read TGTGCCAGCAGCTTAGGTGGACAGGGCAGAGATACGCAGTATTTT. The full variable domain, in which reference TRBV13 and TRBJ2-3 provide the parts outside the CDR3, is AAGVIQSPRHLIKEKRETATLKCYPIPRHDTVYWYQQGPGQDPQFLISFYEKMQSDKGSIPDRFSAQQFSDYHSELNMSSLELGDSALYFCASSLGGQGRDTQYFGPGTRLTVL.